Shown below are 8 T cell receptor beta chains from a single sample sequenced in a study of response to subunit inactivated influenza vaccine. A single record per CDR3 protein comes from TCRdb applying MiXCR to the RT-PCR reads. The sample contains roughly 160,000 distinct CDR3 sequences, roughly 10% of which appear only once. The source material was non-naive T cells sorted from PBMCs, sampled more than 35 days after vaccination. The receptors come from a man aged 45 to 65 who received an inactivated influenza vaccine.

This clonotype showed up just a few times. The rearrangement links TRBV12-3 or TRBV12-4 to TRBJ2-7, with TRBD2 identical over 9 bases. This CDR3 comprises 16 residues. Trimming took 2 bases from V and 1 from J; bases not matched to a gene: 6. Written as DNA, the CDR3 is TGTGCCAGCAGTTTATGGGGTCTAGCGGGGTCCTACGAGCAGTACTTC. Encoded protein: CASSLWGLAGSYEQYF.

In its sample, this clonotype was seen many times. The chain recombines TRBV3-1 with TRBJ2-1; TRBD2 matches at 7 bases. The CDR3 loop spans 15 amino acids. The germline V gene has CDR1 LGHDT and CDR2 YNNKEL (reference sequence). V shed 6 bases, J shed 4 bases, and the junction held 9 bases outside the gene matches. In DNA, the CDR3 is TGTGCCAGCAGTGATACGGGGGGTCCATACAATGAGCAGTTCTTC. It yields the protein CASSDTGGPYNEQFF.

The table lists this clonotype with a few counts. CDR3 protein: CSANLRPGELFF. DNA of the CDR3: TGCAGTGCTAACCTTAGGCCCGGGGAGCTGTTTTTT. The V gene is TRBV20-1, the J gene TRBJ2-2; D call uncertain. This CDR3 has 12 residues. Germline loops: CDR1 DFQATT, CDR2 SNEGSKA (reference sequence). V shed 4 bases and J shed 6 bases, with 9 bases lying between them.

J is TRBJ2-1 and V is TRBV20-1, with a tentative D call TRBD2 (6 bases). The CDR3 spans 15 residues. CDR1 and CDR2 (germline): DFQATT, SNEGSKA (reference sequence). V was cut by 0 bases and J by 4 bases, with 13 bases left in between. The CDR3 is CSARDGSGQYNEQFF. The CDR3 DNA reads TGCAGTGCTAGAGATGGTAGCGGACAATACAATGAGCAGTTCTTC.

Concerning this clonotype: Its ends do not fully match the called genes, so a read error is possible. The genes are TRBV20-1 and TRBJ1-2; no reliable D call. The germline CDR1 and CDR2 sequences are DFQATT and SNEGSKA (reference sequence). This CDR3 is 13 amino acids long. The CDR3 coding sequence is TGCAGCGCTATGCCCTCGGAGTGGAATGGCTACACCTTC. As protein: CSAMPSEWNGYTF.

This clonotype was seen more than once but under ten times. The chain employs TRBV29-1 and TRBJ1-3; the match to TRBD1 covers 7 bases. This CDR3 comprises 12 residues. In germline, CDR1 is SQVTM, CDR2 ANQGSEA. Germline trimming cut 5 bases from V and 7 bases from J; bases unmatched to any gene: 5. The DNA of the CDR3 is TGCAGCGTTATGACAGGGCCCAACACCATATATTTT. Translation gives CSVMTGPNTIYF.

This clonotype was detected once. This may arise from a read error, as a much more abundant clone is one base away. The chain joins TRBV12-3 or TRBV12-4 to TRBJ2-7; a possible D gene is TRBD1 (6 bases). The CDR3 contains 14 residues. The CDR3 sequence is CASRGTYSSYELYF. The CDR3 nucleotides are TGTGCCAGCAGGGGGACATACAGCTCCTACGAGCTGTACTTC.

The chain has TRBV21-1 and TRBJ1-6. TRBV21-1 is listed as a pseudogene. The CDR3 consists of 14 residues. Written as DNA, the CDR3 is TGTGCCAGCAGCGGACGGGTATATAATTCACCCCTCCACTTT. Protein product: CASSGRVYNSPLHF.